The rows below give T cell receptor beta chains drawn from one sample of a study of shared T cell receptors in the human thymus. Using immunoSEQ multiplex PCR, the repertoire was profiled, and TCRdb retains in-frame clones only, with some absent. Altogether 550,000 to 800,000 clones are present, approximately 85% being singletons, with the ten largest covering roughly 0.01%. This sample also belongs to another study, concerning human thymus T cells.

Material for sequencing was thymocytes. All receptors come from a girl less than two years old with a congenital heart defect. The CDR3 runs from the conserved cysteine through the conserved F or W. The D gene is left open where the match is weak. The size entry is marked missing in some rows and otherwise reads once, few, many or a size class.

.	TRBV19	TRBD1	TRBJ1-1	TGTGCCAGTAGTCCCGGGACAGGGGGTGCGACGTACACTGAAGCTTTCTTT	CASSPGTGGATYTEAFF
.	TRBV5-6	TRBD1	TRBJ1-1	TGTGCCAGCAGCTTGTCGTATCGGGACAGGATTCGGACAGAAGCTTTCTTT	CASSLSYRDRIRTEAFF
few	TRBV7-9	.	TRBJ1-4	TGTGCCAGCAGCTTACGAGCGACTCATAATGAAAAACTGTTTTTT	CASSLRATHNEKLFF
once	TRBV4-3	.	TRBJ1-1	TGCGCCAGCAGCCAAGTTGAAGCTTACCCAGGGTTAGCTTTCTTT	CASSQVEAYPGLAFF
.	TRBV5-6	.	TRBJ1-5	TGTGCCAGCAGCTACCAGGGTGGCGGAGACAATCAGCCCCAGCATTTT	CASSYQGGGDNQPQHF
.	TRBV15	.	TRBJ2-5	TGTGCCACCAGCAGAGATGAGTTGGGCAGCCAAGAGACCCAGTACTTC	CATSRDELGSQETQYF
.	TRBV27	TRBD2	TRBJ2-7	TGTGCCAGCGGTCCAGTGGGCGGGGGTATCTCCTACGAGCAGTACTTC	CASGPVGGGISYEQYF
.	TRBV2	.	TRBJ2-7	TGTGCCAGCATCATTGCTAGCGCACACTACGAGCAGTACTTC	CASIIASAHYEQYF
.	TRBV6-5	.	TRBJ1-1	TGTGCCAGCAGTTACGATCGGGTTGGAGCTGAAGCTTTCTTT	CASSYDRVGAEAFF
.	TRBV4-1	.	TRBJ1-2	TGTGCCAGCAGCCAAGGTTGGGCAATTCTGGACTATGGCTACACCTTC	CASSQGWAILDYGYTF
.	TRBV27	TRBD1	TRBJ1-2	TGTGCCAGCAGGGACAGGGGGGTAAAAGGCTACACCTTC	CASRDRGVKGYTF
once	TRBV2	.	TRBJ2-7	TGTGCCAGAGATCCAGACGAGCAGTACTTC	CARDPDEQYF
.	TRBV6-6	.	TRBJ2-2	TGTGCCAGCAGTTACTCGGCAGGGGAAGACACCGGGGAGCTGTTTTTT	CASSYSAGEDTGELFF
.	TRBV6-4	.	TRBJ1-2	TGTGCCAGCAGGAGACAGGCCTCGTTGAACTATGGCTACACCTTC	CASRRQASLNYGYTF
once	TRBV4-3	TRBD1	TRBJ1-1	TGCGCCAGCAGCCAGCCCGGACAGGGGAACACTGAAGCTTTCTTT	CASSQPGQGNTEAFF
.	TRBV5-1	TRBD1	TRBJ1-2	TGCGCCAGCAGCTTACCGGGACAGGCTAACTATGGCTACACCTTC	CASSLPGQANYGYTF
.	TRBV15	.	TRBJ2-2	TGTGCCACCAGCAGAGACCCCTGGCGGGAAGAGAACACCGGGGAGCTGTTTTTT	CATSRDPWREENTGELFF
.	TRBV5-8	.	TRBJ2-1	TGTGCCAGCACCTTGGGGGTAGCGGAGGAAACCTACAATGAGCAGTTCTTC	CASTLGVAEETYNEQFF
.	TRBV19	.	TRBJ1-1	TGTGCCAGTAGTATAGAGTCCTGGGCAAACACTGAAGCTTTCTTT	CASSIESWANTEAFF
.	TRBV18	.	TRBJ1-5	TGTGCCAGCTCACCGTATTCGACCCACACAAGGGGGCCCCAGCATTTT	CASSPYSTHTRGPQHF
.	TRBV5-4	.	TRBJ1-5	TGTGCCAGCAGCTTGGGGGGGGAGATGCCCCAGCATTTT	CASSLGGEMPQHF
.	TRBV20-1	TRBD1	TRBJ1-1	TGCAGGGGACAGGGTTTCGATGAAGCTTTCTTT	CRGQGFDEAFF
.	TRBV5-1	.	TRBJ1-4	TGCGCCAGCAGCTGGAGGGGGGGGAATGAAAAACTGTTTTTT	CASSWRGGNEKLFF
.	TRBV10-3	.	TRBJ2-5	TGTGCCATCAGGCGAACCTCTAGCGCAGAGACCCAGTACTTC	CAIRRTSSAETQYF
once	TRBV5-4	TRBD2	TRBJ2-7	TGTGCCAGCAGCCCTTGGGGGGATTTACTAGCGGGGGACCCCGACGAGCAGTACTTC	CASSPWGDLLAGDPDEQYF
.	TRBV5-1	TRBD1	TRBJ1-2	TGCGCCAGCACCCACGGGACAGGGGTCGGCGGCTACACCTTC	CASTHGTGVGGYTF
.	TRBV25-1	.	TRBJ1-3	TGTGCCAGCAGTGAATCTCCGGGGTACCTATTCTCTGGAAACACCATATATTTT	CASSESPGYLFSGNTIYF
.	TRBV25-1	TRBD1	TRBJ1-2	TGTGCCAGCTCGACCCGGGACAGAGCCTATGGCTACACCTTC	CASSTRDRAYGYTF
once	TRBV27	TRBD2	TRBJ2-7	TGTGCCAGCAGTTTGGGGGGGACTACGGTAGGAGAGCAGTACTTC	CASSLGGTTVGEQYF
few	TRBV6-1	.	TRBJ2-5	TGTGCCAGCAAGTTGGGACATAGCTACCAAGAGACCCAGTACTTC	CASKLGHSYQETQYF
few	TRBV28	TRBD2	TRBJ2-7	TGTGCCAGCACCCTGGGACTAGCCGCGGGCTCCTACGAGCAGTACTTC	CASTLGLAAGSYEQYF
.	TRBV28	TRBD1	TRBJ1-1	TGTGCCAGCAGTTCACAGGGGGCGCGGAACACTGAAGCTTTCTTT	CASSSQGARNTEAFF
.	TRBV15	.	TRBJ1-1	TGTGCCACCAGCAACCATATGGAGCAGAGGAGGAGAAAGAACACTGAAGCTTTCTTT	CATSNHMEQRRRKNTEAFF
.	TRBV7-8	.	TRBJ1-4	TGTGCCAGCAGCACCGGACATCCGAAAAAAGGGGCTAATGAAAAACTGTTTTTT	CASSTGHPKKGANEKLFF
.	TRBV5-5	.	TRBJ1-1	TGTGCCAGCAGCTTGTCCTACACTGAAGCTTTCTTT	CASSLSYTEAFF
.	TRBV14	TRBD1	TRBJ2-7	TGTGCCAGCACCCAAGGGACAGGGTACCCCTACGAGCAGTACTTC	CASTQGTGYPYEQYF
.	TRBV10-2	.	TRBJ1-2	TGCGCCAGCAGCGATCCAGGGAGGGGATTTCGCCCAAAGGGTGAAATTGATGGCTACACCTTC	CASSDPGRGFRPKGEIDGYTF
.	TRBV5-6	.	TRBJ2-1	TGTGCCAGCAGCTTGGCCGCGGCTAGTGAGCAGTTCTTC	CASSLAAASEQFF
.	TRBV27	.	TRBJ1-5	TGTGCCAGCAGCTTGGGACACGGCAATCAGCCCCAGCATTTT	CASSLGHGNQPQHF
.	TRBV15	TRBD1	TRBJ1-5	TGTGCCACCAGCAGAGTGAGGGAGAGGGGGCATAATCAGCCCCAGCATTTT	CATSRVRERGHNQPQHF
.	TRBV2	.	TRBJ1-2	TGTGCCAGCAGTGTACGAGCTAACTATGGCTACACCTTC	CASSVRANYGYTF
few	TRBV2	TRBD2	TRBJ2-3	TGTGCCAGCAGTGAAACCTACTCGGGGGGGACAGATACGCAGTATTTT	CASSETYSGGTDTQYF
.	TRBV10-1	TRBD1	TRBJ1-5	TGCGCCAGCATATGGCACCGGGACAGAAATCAGCCCCAGCATTTT	CASIWHRDRNQPQHF
.	TRBV7-4	.	TRBJ1-1	TGTGCCAGCGGAGGGGAGGGGGGAAGAAACACTGAAGCTTTCTTT	CASGGEGGRNTEAFF
.	TRBV5-1	TRBD1	TRBJ2-5	TGCGCCAGCAGCTTGAGAACAGGGGGCGTGGAGACCCAGTACTTC	CASSLRTGGVETQYF